Following are 12 T cell receptor beta chains from one sample sequenced in a study (dated by TCRdb to the mid-2010s). Library creation used 5' RACE. Sequencing relied on an Illumina HiSeq 2000. The public reads were run again by TCRdb, first through fastp at Q25 and then through MiXCR, and only productive beta chains were kept. Every entry covers one CDR3 protein and lists the most common genes and DNA from its rows. For this sample the table gives a few hundred distinct CDR3 sequences, of which approximately 9.6% were detected only once. The biggest ten clones account for around three fifths of the sample. Specimen: effector memory T cells from blood PBMCs. The sample's cell subset or site, from its label and the paper: effector memory CD4+ T cells. These receptors all stem from a male donor with HIV.

The table lists this clonotype with a count of one. Given the absence of the conserved phenylalanine or tryptophan at the CDR3 end, a read error is likely. V is TRBV28 and J is TRBJ1-4; 8 nucleotides match TRBD1. There are 14 residues in the CDR3. V lost 5 bases and J lost 4; bases outside the gene matches: 3. Germline assignment: CDR1 MDHEN and CDR2 SYDVKM. The CDR3, as DNA: TGTGCCAGCAGTCGGGACAGGCGTAATGAAAAACTGTTTGTT. Its translation is CASSRDRRNEKLFV.

The table lists this clonotype with a few counts. The chain carries TRBV7-3 and TRBJ1-6; D may be TRBD1 (6 bases). CDR3 length equals 15 residues. V was shortened by 2 bases and J by 7 bases, with 12 bases between the two germline ends. In germline, CDR1 is SGHTA, CDR2 FQGTGA. The CDR3 loop reads CASSLSDSVNSPLHF. CDR3 nucleotide sequence: TGTGCCAGCAGCTTATCGGACAGCGTAAATTCACCCCTCCACTTT.

By share, this clonotype ranks as hyperexpanded. This CDR3 reads CAINPDRGTPQHF. CDR3 sequence (DNA): TGTGCCATCAACCCGGACAGGGGAACGCCCCAGCATTTT. V and J are TRBV10-3 and TRBJ1-5; 9 nucleotides agree with TRBD1. This CDR3 is built from 13 residues. Germline CDR1 and CDR2: ENHRY and SYGVKD. The junction had 7 bases not matched to a gene; V was cut back by 7 bases and J by 9 bases.

The table lists this clonotype with a few counts. This sequence joins TRBV28 and TRBJ1-2; TRBD1 agrees at 10 bases. Germline trimming cut 7 bases from V and 8 bases from J; bases unmatched to any gene: 7. Germline CDR1 is MDHEN and CDR2 is SYDVKM. This CDR3 is 13 amino acids long. The chain's CDR3 is CASNAGQGNGYTF. CDR3 nucleotide sequence: TGTGCCAGCAACGCGGGACAGGGGAACGGCTACACCTTC.

By share, this clonotype ranks as large. The rearrangement links TRBV30 to TRBJ1-2; D gene uncertain. Germline V lookup: CDR1 GTSNPN, CDR2 SVGIG (reference sequence). The CDR3 spans 11 residues. The V and J ends lost 4 bases and 8 bases respectively, with 11 bases between them. The CDR3 loop reads CAWKDAGGYTF. In DNA, the CDR3 is TGTGCCTGGAAAGACGCGGGGGGCTACACCTTC.

V usage is TRBV24-1 and J usage is TRBJ1-1; maybe TRBD1 (5 bases). CDR1 is KGHDR, CDR2 SFDVKD, per germline. The CDR3 contains 13 residues. Between the trimmed V and J ends, which lost 5 bases and 10 bases, there was a span of 16 bases. DNA for the CDR3: TGTGCCACCAGTGCCGGGCGGGGCACAGGAGCTTTCTTT. Its translation is CATSAGRGTGAFF.

This sequence joins TRBV28 and TRBJ1-5, with D unclear. Germline V gene data show CDR1 as MDHEN and CDR2 as SYDVKM. The V and J ends lost 6 bases and 5 bases respectively, with 17 bases between them. This CDR3 has 15 residues. CDR3 sequence (DNA): TGTGCCAGCAGGCCGATCACTACCCCCGATCAGCCCCAGCATTTT. Translation: CASRPITTPDQPQHF.

This clonotype has a handful of counts. This chain uses TRBV7-1 with TRBJ2-3; D perhaps matches TRBD2 (5 bases). TRBV7-1 is an open reading frame, and its role is uncertain. This CDR3 is 18 amino acids long. V was trimmed by 2 bases and J by 1 base, leaving 19 bases between them. The CDR3 here is CASSSQAGVWRGTDTQYF. The CDR3 DNA sequence: TGTGCCAGCAGCTCACAGGCCGGAGTGTGGCGGGGCACAGATACGCAGTATTTT.

V is TRBV18 and J is TRBJ1-1; weak D call: TRBD1 (5 bases). The germline gives CDR1 KGHSH, CDR2 LQKENI. Trimming shortened V by 3 bases and J by 6 bases, and 8 bases separated the two germline ends. CDR3 size: 12 residues. The chain's CDR3 is CASSPGDAEAFF. For the CDR3, the DNA is TGTGCCAGCTCACCGGGGGACGCTGAAGCTTTCTTT.

This clonotype has just a few counts. One end of the junction varies from germline; a read error may be responsible. The chain combines TRBV6-1 with TRBJ1-2; 9 bases agree with TRBD1. Per germline, CDR1 MNHNS and CDR2 SASEGT. The CDR3 extends over 13 amino acids. This CDR3 is CASTPSRDRVWFF. The CDR3 DNA is TGTGCCAGCACCCCTTCCCGGGACAGGGTTTGGTTCTTC.

This chain joins TRBV4-1 and TRBJ2-5; D possibly matches TRBD1 or TRBD2 (5 bases each). The CDR3 totals 13 residues. Germline-derived CDR1 and CDR2 are MGHRA and YSYEKL. V was trimmed by 1 base and J by 7 bases, leaving 10 bases between them. This CDR3 reads CASSQGLRGTQYF. The CDR3 region has the DNA TGCGCCAGCAGCCAAGGACTAAGGGGGACCCAGTACTTC.

The chain joins TRBV4-3 to TRBJ2-1; 7 bases fit TRBD2. The trim removed 3 bases at V and 4 bases at J, leaving 6 bases unmatched. From germline, CDR1 is LGHNA and CDR2 YSLEER. The CDR3 has 15 amino acids. This CDR3 is CASSQAGVTYNEQFF. The CDR3 DNA is TGCGCCAGCAGCCAGGCGGGAGTTACTTACAATGAGCAGTTCTTC.